These 8 T cell receptor beta chains share one sample of origin, sequenced in a study of T cell repertoires in cytomegalovirus infection. No antigen is known for these receptors. TCRdb redid the calling of the reads with MiXCR, one entry per CDR3 protein. The sample includes 750,000 to 950,000 distinct CDR3 sequences, 25% to 35% of them seen just once. The input for sequencing was cultured CD8+ T cells from PBMCs, taken from culture after CMV antigen stimulation. Receptors originate from a human donor in good health (CMV status not recorded). Some clones in this sample may be carry-over from other donors' samples.

J is TRBJ2-3 and V is TRBV6-6; D is undetermined. The CDR3 has 13 residues. Per germline, CDR1 MNHNY and CDR2 SVGAGI (reference sequence). The chain's CDR3 is CAIGPPITDTQYF. CDR3 in DNA: TGTGCAATTGGGCCCCCGATCACAGATACGCAGTATTTT.

This clonotype was seen more than once but under ten times. This chain joins TRBV12-3 or TRBV12-4 and TRBJ2-7; D ambiguous. This CDR3 contains 14 residues. The V gene lost 3 bases and the J gene lost 3 bases, with 12 bases spanning the gap. DNA for the CDR3: TGTGCCAGCAGTTTGTGGCAGACCAACTACGAGCAGTACTTC. Its protein product is CASSLWQTNYEQYF.

This clonotype was detected ten times or more. The CDR3 here is CASSLEFGNEQFF. In nucleotides, the CDR3 is TGTGCCAGCAGCTTAGAATTTGGCAATGAGCAGTTCTTC. The chain is built from TRBV7-2 and TRBJ2-1, with D unclear. The CDR3 is 13 amino acids. Germline V CDR1 and CDR2: SGHTA, FQGNSA. Trimming shortened V by 1 base and J by 6 bases, and 7 bases separated the two germline ends.

V usage is TRBV19 and J usage is TRBJ2-2; weak D call: TRBD2 (6 bases). Germline V CDR1 and CDR2: LNHDA, SQIVND (reference sequence). V was shortened by 9 bases and J by 1 base, with 12 bases between the two germline ends. This CDR3 region has 14 residues. The CDR3 nucleotides are TGTGCCAGCGGGACTTCCGAGAACACCGGGGAGCTGTTTTTT. It specifies CASGTSENTGELFF.

V and J are TRBV4-1 and TRBJ2-5, with 7 bases matching TRBD2. Looked up from germline, CDR1 is MGHRA and CDR2 is YSYEKL. This CDR3 spans 16 amino acids. V lost 4 bases and J lost 3; bases outside the gene matches: 11. The CDR3 DNA follows: TGCGCCAGCAGCCGAGTCCGGGGAGGGTGGGAAGAGACCCAGTACTTC. It codes for CASSRVRGGWEETQYF.

The V call is TRBV28, the J call TRBJ2-5, with 7 bases that match TRBD1. CDR3 length: 14 residues. Germline CDR1 reads MDHEN; CDR2 reads SYDVKM. V was clipped by 5 bases and J by 3 bases; unmatched bases: 6. CDR3 sequence (DNA): TGTGCCAGCAGTCGGGACAGTTCTAAAGAGACCCAGTACTTC. Encoded protein: CASSRDSSKETQYF.

The table lists this clonotype with many counts. The rearrangement uses TRBV6-2 or TRBV6-3 and TRBJ2-7; D gene unclear. The CDR3 totals 14 residues. Per the germline V gene, CDR1 is MNHEY and CDR2 is SVGEGT. V lost 4 bases, J lost 3 bases, and 13 bases lay in between. The CDR3 DNA is TGTGCCAGCAGTTCCGACCCGAGTTACTACGAGCAGTACGTC. Residues: CASSSDPSYYEQYV.

This chain joins TRBV11-2 and TRBJ1-6; D not certain. This CDR3 has 13 amino acids. Looked up from germline, CDR1 is SGHAT and CDR2 is FQNNGV. Trimming cost V 5 bases and J 9 bases, with 11 bases left between them. CDR3 sequence: CASSPPSTSPLHF. The CDR3, as DNA: TGTGCCAGCAGCCCCCCGTCCACTTCACCCCTCCACTTT.